The 7 T cell receptor beta chains listed next were all sequenced from one sample in a study of cytomegalovirus exposure and HLA in healthy donors (TCRdb year 2017). The method was the immunoSEQ multiplex PCR assay. For the multiplex PCR, a mixture combining 60 forward primers for TCR Vbeta segments and 13 reverse primers for TCR Jbeta segments was used. Drawn from immuneACCESS, this table holds only the in-frame rearrangements with V and J called that TCRdb kept. Clones are partly lost; checked studies trace under half to an unresolved V gene and leave the rest unexplained. Counted in this sample were roughly 150,000 clones; 65% to 85% of them appeared once. Of the sample, roughly 1.5% falls within the top ten clones. The specimen was PBMCs. All receptors derive from a woman aged 18-29 years in good health and CMV-seronegative.

The J gene is TRBJ2-1, the V gene TRBV7-9; no firm D call. Per the germline V gene, CDR1 is SEHNR and CDR2 is FQNEAQ (reference sequence). V dropped 6 bases and J dropped 4 bases, with 13 bases sitting between them. CDR3 length: 14 residues. CDR3 bases: TGTGCCAGCAGTTTCGAAAACGCGTACAATGAGCAGTTCTTC. Translation: CASSFENAYNEQFF.

This rearrangement joins TRBV7-8 to TRBJ2-5, with D possibly TRBD1 on 7 matching bases. Trimming removed 4 bases from V and 1 base from J, with 19 bases in between. The CDR3 has 17 residues. Germline lookup yields CDR1 SGHVS and CDR2 FQNEAQ. CDR3 DNA sequence: TGTGCCAGCAGCTACCCGGAGGGGACAGAAGTCCAAGAGACCCAGTACTTC. Amino acids: CASSYPEGTEVQETQYF.

Remarks on this clone: Relative to the germline gene, one junction end is altered; a read error may explain this. This CDR3 is also generated by other DNA sequences in the sample. The V and J genes are TRBV27 and TRBJ2-5, with 7 bases matching TRBD1. CDR1 and CDR2 from the germline V gene are MNHEY and SMNVEV (reference sequence). The CDR3 is made up of 14 amino acids. The chain's CDR3 is CASSFTGVGETQYF. CDR3 bases: TGTGCCAGTAGTTTTACAGGGGTCGGGGAGACCCAGTACTTC.

The gene calls are TRBV18 and TRBJ1-2; D gene uncertain. V dropped 3 bases and J dropped 0 bases, with 8 bases sitting between them. The CDR3 consists of 14 residues. CDR1 KGHSH and CDR2 LQKENI come from the germline V gene. DNA for the CDR3: TGTGCCAGCTCACCGGCTCAGGCTAACTATGGCTACACCTTC. Translation gives CASSPAQANYGYTF.

The gene calls are TRBV10-1 and TRBJ2-2; 10 nucleotides line up with TRBD2. Germline V gives CDR1 WNHNN, CDR2 SYGVQD (reference sequence). Trimming removed 10 bases from V and 7 bases from J; junction bases left unmatched: 9. This CDR3 contains 14 residues. The DNA for the CDR3 is TGCGCCACCCCCGGGACTAGCGCCCACGGGGAGCTGTTTTTT. Translation: CATPGTSAHGELFF.

There are a few counts of this clone. This chain connects TRBV11-2 to TRBJ2-5; D is undetermined. V lost 0 bases and J 2 bases, leaving 7 bases between the germline ends. This CDR3 has 14 residues. Per germline, CDR1 SGHAT and CDR2 FQNNGV. The CDR3 bases are TGTGCCAGCAGCTTAGATACAATACAAGAGACCCAGTACTTC. Protein sequence: CASSLDTIQETQYF.

The chain is built from TRBV19 and TRBJ2-6, with 7 bases that match TRBD1. CDR1 and CDR2 (germline): LNHDA, SQIVND (reference sequence). The ends lost 6 bases at V and 1 base at J; junction bases unmatched: 0. The CDR3 totals 14 residues. CDR3 residues: CASRQGSGANVLTF. The CDR3 DNA reads as TGTGCCAGTAGACAGGGGTCTGGGGCCAACGTCCTGACTTTC.